These 12 T cell receptor beta chains were all obtained from the same sample, sequenced in a study of T cells after yellow fever vaccination. TCRdb itself ran the 5' RACE reads through MiXCR, one entry per CDR3 protein. The sample has 450,000 to 550,000 distinct CDR3 sequences; about a fifth are singletons. The sample was PBMCs, taken 21 days after the first yellow fever vaccination. These receptors were taken from a man aged 18 to 29 who received the YFV17D yellow fever vaccine.

This chain uses TRBV12-3 or TRBV12-4 with TRBJ1-1, with 8 bases fitting TRBD1. The ends lost 4 bases at V and 4 bases at J; junction bases unmatched: 8. This CDR3 region has 15 residues. The CDR3 nucleotides are TGTGCCAGCAGTTCCCAAGGACAGGGCATCACTGAAGCTTTCTTT. This translates into CASSSQGQGITEAFF.

This clonotype appeared a few times. This sequence joins TRBV3-1 and TRBJ2-4, with D maybe TRBD1 (5 bases). The CDR3 totals 17 residues. The germline V and J ends were trimmed by 2 bases and 0 bases, with 14 bases remaining between them. Germline assignment: CDR1 LGHDT and CDR2 YNNKEL (reference sequence). The CDR3 DNA is TGTGCCAGCAGCCAACTTTGGCAGGGAACAGCCAAAAACATTCAGTACTTC. Translating gives CASSQLWQGTAKNIQYF. Using reference TRBV3-1 and TRBJ2-4 for the parts outside the CDR3, the full variable domain is DTAVSQTPKYLVTQMGNDKSIKCEQNLGHDTMYWYKQDSKKFLKIMFSYNNKELIINETVPNRFSPKSPDKAHLNLHINSLELGDSAVYFCASSQLWQGTAKNIQYFGAGTRLSVL.

This clonotype showed up just a few times. The CDR3 DNA sequence: TGTGCCAGCTCACCACTTCCCGAGACTAGCGGTAATGAGCAGTTCTTC. Translated, it gives CASSPLPETSGNEQFF. The rearrangement links TRBV18 to TRBJ2-1, with TRBD2 matching over 9 bases. The CDR3 consists of 16 residues. J gave up 7 bases and V 1 base, and 8 bases lay outside the gene matches. The germline gives CDR1 KGHSH, CDR2 LQKENI.

This clonotype was recorded only once. The chain uses TRBV27 and TRBJ1-6; tentatively, D is TRBD1 (5 bases). The CDR3 has 14 residues. Between the trimmed V and J ends, which lost 3 bases and 9 bases, there was a span of 12 bases. The germline CDR1 and CDR2 sequences are MNHEY and SMNVEV (reference sequence). The CDR3 nucleotides read TGTGCCAGCAGTTTGGGGACCTTTAGTTCACCCCTCCACTTT. Encoded protein: CASSLGTFSSPLHF.

The chain combines TRBV29-1 with TRBJ2-2, with D perhaps being TRBD1 or TRBD2 (6 bases each). This CDR3 has 12 residues. Germline assignment: CDR1 SQVTM and CDR2 ANQGSEA. The V gene lost 3 bases and the J gene lost 6 bases, with 8 bases spanning the gap. The CDR3 reads CSVEEGAGELFF. In DNA form, the CDR3 reads TGCAGCGTTGAGGAGGGGGCCGGGGAGCTGTTTTTT.

This clonotype was picked up a small number of times. The chain's CDR3 is CSARDDVGPDTQYF. CDR3 nucleotides: TGCAGTGCTAGAGATGATGTTGGTCCAGATACGCAGTATTTT. The chain is built from TRBV20-1 and TRBJ2-3; D is unclear. Trimming pared 0 bases from V and 4 bases from J, leaving 11 bases between. In germline, CDR1 is DFQATT, CDR2 SNEGSKA (reference sequence). The CDR3 has 14 residues.

V and J are TRBV27 and TRBJ1-6; maybe TRBD1 (5 bases). Trimming pared 2 bases from V and 8 bases from J, leaving 19 bases between. Germline V CDR1 and CDR2: MNHEY, SMNVEV (reference sequence). CDR3 length: 17 amino acids. DNA for the CDR3: TGTGCCAGCAGTTTACGCCGGCCAGGGCATAGGGATTCACCCCTCCACTTT. Translated: CASSLRRPGHRDSPLHF.

This chain uses TRBV7-9 with TRBJ2-3; 7 bases agree with TRBD2. CDR3 length: 15 residues. V was pared by 5 bases and J by 11 bases, with 16 bases of the junction left unmatched. CDR1 and CDR2 (germline): SEHNR, FQNEAQ (reference sequence). The CDR3 sequence is CASSPLAESLPEQYF. As DNA, the CDR3 is TGTGCCAGCAGCCCCCTAGCGGAATCCCTCCCTGAGCAGTATTTT.

The rearrangement links TRBV6-1 to TRBJ1-1; D is unclear. Trimming left V 8 bases short and J 0 bases short, with 13 bases between. The CDR3 covers 14 residues. Germline-derived CDR1 and CDR2 are MNHNS and SASEGT. CDR3 nucleotide sequence: TGTGCCAGCGGTAGACTAGACATGAACACTGAAGCTTTCTTT. Protein product: CASGRLDMNTEAFF.

Only a few counts were recorded for this clonotype. The chain combines TRBV20-1 with TRBJ1-6, with a possible D match to TRBD1 (5 bases). The CDR3 spans 15 residues. Germline V lookup: CDR1 DFQATT, CDR2 SNEGSKA (reference sequence). The V gene lost 5 bases and the J gene lost 6 bases, with 17 bases spanning the gap. CDR3 in amino acids: CSAARDLNPNSPLHF. DNA for the CDR3: TGCAGTGCTGCCCGGGACCTTAACCCTAATTCACCCCTCCACTTT.

This clonotype was counted only a few times. CDR3: CASSPLPRETQYF. The CDR3 DNA is TGTGCCAGCAGCCCATTACCTCGGGAGACCCAGTACTTC. The gene calls are TRBV5-4 and TRBJ2-5, with D hard to call. Germline CDR1 is SGHNT and CDR2 is YYREEE (reference sequence). This CDR3 spans 13 amino acids. V shed 4 bases and J shed 5 bases, with 12 bases lying between them.

This clonotype has just a few counts. V is TRBV20-1 and J is TRBJ2-5; D perhaps matches TRBD2 (5 bases). The CDR3 is 13 residues long. The germline gives CDR1 DFQATT, CDR2 SNEGSKA (reference sequence). Trimming removed 6 bases at V and 7 bases at J, with 18 bases between. CDR3 sequence: CSAQSLARGTQYF. The DNA for the CDR3 is TGCAGTGCCCAGTCTCTAGCCCGGGGGACCCAGTACTTC.